Reported below is one T cell receptor (beta chain). This record comes from a study of blood T cell repertoires in COVID-19. Study at large: The study drew acute and convalescent COVID-19 samples from the United States, Italy and Spain. The analysed material was cDNA or gDNA that came from T cells, B-cell-depleted T cells, or PBMCs.

In the study's own analysis: Nucleated cell number was recorded as an estimate derived from reference gene primer amplification. Profiled with immunoSEQ multiplex PCR; TCRdb holds only in-frame clones, not every one. The D gene and trimming were derived from the DNA, and the V and J assignments and clone size from that table. The profile shows some 400,000 clones, more than 75% of them singletons. Germline V gene sequence: CDR1 LNHDA, CDR2 SQIVND (reference sequence). This CDR3 comprises 16 residues. V shed 7 bases and J 3 bases; nucleotides not matched to a gene: 11. This TCR came from a human donor in a cohort sampled during active COVID-19. The material sequenced was peripheral blood. The J gene is TRBJ1-5, the V gene TRBV19, with 8 bases fitting TRBD1. The CDR3 sequence: CASKTDRGVSNQPQHF. In DNA, the CDR3 is TGTGCCAGTAAAACCGACAGGGGAGTTTCCAATCAGCCCCAGCATTTT.